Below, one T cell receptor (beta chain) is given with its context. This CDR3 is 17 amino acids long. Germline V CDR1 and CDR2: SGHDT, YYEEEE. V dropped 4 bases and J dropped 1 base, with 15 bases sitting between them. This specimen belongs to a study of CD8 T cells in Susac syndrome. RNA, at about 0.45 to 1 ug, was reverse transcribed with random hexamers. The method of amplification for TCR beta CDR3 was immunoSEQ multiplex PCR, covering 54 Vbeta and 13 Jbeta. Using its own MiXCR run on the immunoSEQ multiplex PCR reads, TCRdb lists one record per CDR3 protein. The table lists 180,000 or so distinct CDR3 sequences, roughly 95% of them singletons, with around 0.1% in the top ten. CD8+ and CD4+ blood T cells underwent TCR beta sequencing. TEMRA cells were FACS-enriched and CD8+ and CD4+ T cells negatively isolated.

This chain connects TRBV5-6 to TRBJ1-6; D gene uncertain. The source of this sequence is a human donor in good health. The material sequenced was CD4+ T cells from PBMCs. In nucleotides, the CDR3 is TGTGCCAGCAGCCCTGGAAGGGCGGGGTCCTATAATTCACCCCTCCACTTT. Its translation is CASSPGRAGSYNSPLHF.